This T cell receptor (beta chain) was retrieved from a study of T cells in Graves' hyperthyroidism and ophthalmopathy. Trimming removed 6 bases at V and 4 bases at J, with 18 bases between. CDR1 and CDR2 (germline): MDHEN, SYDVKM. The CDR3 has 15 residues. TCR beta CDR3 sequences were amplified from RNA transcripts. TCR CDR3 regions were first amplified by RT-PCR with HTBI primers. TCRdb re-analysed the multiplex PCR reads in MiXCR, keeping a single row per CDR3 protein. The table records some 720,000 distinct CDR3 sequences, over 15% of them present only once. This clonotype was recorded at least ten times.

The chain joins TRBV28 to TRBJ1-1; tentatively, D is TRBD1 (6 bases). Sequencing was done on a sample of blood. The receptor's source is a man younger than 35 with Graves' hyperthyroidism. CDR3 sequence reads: CASSQAGAGITEAFF. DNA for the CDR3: TGTGCCAGCAGCCAAGCGGGGGCCGGGATCACTGAAGCTTTCTTT.